One and the same sample provided the 27 T cell receptor beta chains below, sequenced in a study of Tregs in tolerant kidney transplant recipients. Mixed chimerism was transient after nonmyeloablative marrow transplants from related graft donors. TCRdb's copy holds only in-frame clones and misses some; the assay was immunoSEQ multiplex PCR. This table holds over 70,000 clones, 90% to 95% found once. The source material was CD4+ T cells from blood (PBMCs), sampled 24 months after the transplant. The receptors come from a human patient who received a combined kidney and bone marrow transplant. Some T cells may be graft donor cells.

The chain employs TRBV13 and TRBJ1-3; D gene unclear. This CDR3 region has 14 residues. Germline values: CDR1 PRHDT, CDR2 FYEKMQ (reference sequence). The V end was cut by 5 bases, the J end by 4 bases, with 12 bases between. CDR3 DNA: TGTGCCAGCAGCAACCCTAGACGGGGAAACACCATATATTTT. Its translation: CASSNPRRGNTIYF. Complete variable domain (other parts from reference TRBV13 and TRBJ1-3): AAGVIQSPRHLIKEKRETATLKCYPIPRHDTVYWYQQGPGQDPQFLISFYEKMQSDKGSIPDRFSAQQFSDYHSELNMSSLELGDSALYFCASSNPRRGNTIYFGEGSWLTVV.

The chain has TRBV11-2 and TRBJ2-7, with D perhaps matching TRBD2 (6 bases). The germline V gene has CDR1 SGHAT and CDR2 FQNNGV. The germline V and J ends were trimmed by 3 bases and 7 bases, with 16 bases remaining between them. The CDR3 contains 14 residues. As DNA, the CDR3 is TGTGCCAGCAGCTTTAAATCGGGACTCTGGGAGCAGTACTTC. Its translation is CASSFKSGLWEQYF.

This sequence joins TRBV11-2 and TRBJ2-7; TRBD2 agrees at 10 bases. There are 16 residues in the CDR3. J was trimmed by 4 bases and V by 3 bases; bases with no gene match: 9. Per the germline V gene, CDR1 is SGHAT and CDR2 is FQNNGV. In DNA form, the CDR3 reads TGTGCCAGCAGCTTTTCTCTAGCGGGAGCTTGGTACGAGCAGTACTTC. Amino acids: CASSFSLAGAWYEQYF. Drawing the rest from reference TRBV11-2 and TRBJ2-7, the complete variable domain is EAGVAQSPRYKIIEKRQSVAFWCNPISGHATLYWYQQILGQGPKLLIQFQNNGVVDDSQLPKDRFSAERLKGVDSTLKIQPAKLEDSAVYLCASSFSLAGAWYEQYFGPGTRLTVT.

The chain joins TRBV4-1 to TRBJ2-1; a possible D gene is TRBD2 (5 bases). The CDR3 consists of 15 residues. CDR1 is MGHRA, CDR2 YSYEKL, per germline. V shed 6 bases and J shed 4 bases, with 16 bases lying between them. CDR3 loop: CASSGAVRNYNEQFF. The CDR3 region has the DNA TGCGCCAGCAGTGGAGCGGTACGTAATTACAATGAGCAGTTCTTC.

This chain connects TRBV7-2 to TRBJ2-7, with D possibly matching TRBD2 (7 bases). Trimming cost V 5 bases and J 5 bases, with 16 bases left between them. Germline assignment: CDR1 SGHTA and CDR2 FQGNSA. The CDR3 contains 14 residues. The CDR3 nucleotides are TGTGCCAGCAGCGCCCGAGGGGGGGGCGACGAGCAGTACTTC. Translating it yields CASSARGGGDEQYF.

The V and J genes are TRBV6-5 and TRBJ1-1; no definite D call. The CDR3 covers 15 residues. V lost 0 bases and J lost 0, with 8 bases in between. Germline lookup yields CDR1 MNHEY and CDR2 SVGAGI. The CDR3 DNA reads as TGTGCCAGCAGTTACTCGCGGCCCATGAACACTGAAGCTTTCTTT. Translated, it gives CASSYSRPMNTEAFF.

V usage is TRBV2 and J usage is TRBJ2-5; the match to TRBD2 covers 9 bases. The germline V gene encodes CDR1 SNHLY and CDR2 FYNNEI. J lost 4 bases, V lost 7 bases, and 7 bases had no gene match. The CDR3 is 14 amino acids. Here the CDR3 reads CASNGGGAGETQYF. The DNA of the CDR3 is TGTGCCAGCAACGGCGGGGGGGCCGGAGAGACCCAGTACTTC.

V and J are TRBV4-3 and TRBJ1-4, with 10 nucleotides matching TRBD1. Trimming cost V 4 bases and J 4 bases; bases outside gene matches: 6. This CDR3 has 16 residues. Germline V lookup: CDR1 LGHNA, CDR2 YSLEER. The CDR3 protein is CASSPYRDRGNEKLFF. The CDR3 DNA follows: TGCGCCAGCAGCCCCTATAGGGACAGGGGTAATGAAAAACTGTTTTTT.

The J gene is TRBJ2-1, the V gene TRBV11-3; 16 positions match TRBD2. With 5 bases clipped from V and 7 bases from J, the junction kept 8 bases outside the gene matches. Looked up from germline, CDR1 is SGHNT and CDR2 is YENEEA. The CDR3 consists of 17 residues. Written as DNA, the CDR3 is TGTGCCAGCAGCCCCGGGACTAGCGGGAGGGCAGGGAATGAGCAGTTCTTC. Translation gives CASSPGTSGRAGNEQFF. The full variable domain, in which reference TRBV11-3 and TRBJ2-1 provide the parts outside the CDR3, is EAGVVQSPRYKIIEKKQPVAFWCNPISGHNTLYWYLQNLGQGPELLIRYENEEAVDDSQLPKDRFSAERLKGVDSTLKIQPAELGDSAVYLCASSPGTSGRAGNEQFFGPGTRLTVL.

The CDR3 spells CASSQGTSGRAMETQYF. CDR3 bases: TGTGCCAGCAGCCAGGGGACTAGCGGGAGGGCCATGGAGACCCAGTACTTC. J is TRBJ2-5 and V is TRBV4-2; 16 nucleotides align to TRBD2. Looked up from germline, CDR1 is LGHNA and CDR2 is YNFKEQ. The CDR3 spans 17 residues. After removal of 3 bases from V and 5 bases from J, the junction contained 6 bases not matched to a gene.

This sequence joins TRBV7-9 and TRBJ1-3, with unresolved D. The CDR3 has 16 amino acids. Trimming removed 2 bases from V and 4 bases from J, with 15 bases in between. Germline V lookup: CDR1 SEHNR, CDR2 FQNEAQ (reference sequence). The DNA for the CDR3 is TGTGCCAGCAGCTTACCCTCCAGGAACCACGGAAACACCATATATTTT. This encodes CASSLPSRNHGNTIYF.

The gene calls are TRBV28 and TRBJ2-5; 10 nucleotides match TRBD2. The V gene's germline CDR1 is MDHEN and CDR2 SYDVKM. Trimming took 5 bases from V and 1 from J; bases not matched to a gene: 19. The CDR3 is 20 residues long. CDR3 region: CASSGVPGLAERPSQETQYF. The CDR3 bases are TGTGCCAGCAGTGGAGTCCCCGGACTAGCGGAACGTCCCTCCCAAGAGACCCAGTACTTC.

This chain uses TRBV6-1 with TRBJ2-5; D ambiguous. V lost 8 bases and J lost 4, with 17 bases in between. Germline V gives CDR1 MNHNS, CDR2 SASEGT. CDR3 length: 14 residues. The CDR3 DNA reads TGTGCCAGCTTAGACACCTTGAGTTTAGAGACCCAGTACTTC. It yields the protein CASLDTLSLETQYF.

This chain connects TRBV5-3 to TRBJ2-5; the match to TRBD1 covers 10 bases. TRBV5-3 is assigned to the ORF class and has an uncertain function. Trimming took 2 bases from V and 7 from J; bases not matched to a gene: 29. The CDR3 is 22 residues long. CDR3 loop: CARSLQLSPTGGYGRPLGTQYF. The CDR3 bases are TGTGCCAGAAGCTTACAGCTATCCCCGACAGGGGGCTATGGGAGGCCCTTAGGGACCCAGTACTTC.

This rearrangement joins TRBV6-4 to TRBJ2-5; 10 bases fit TRBD1. The CDR3 is 17 residues long. The germline V gene has CDR1 MRHNA and CDR2 SNTAGT. J was trimmed by 2 bases and V by 9 bases; bases with no gene match: 15. The DNA of the CDR3 is TGTGCCAGGGGGTGGACAGGGGGGCCATACATTCAAGAGACCCAGTACTTC. Residues: CARGWTGGPYIQETQYF.

V gene TRBV21-1 combines with J gene TRBJ1-3; the tabulated D call, TRBD1, remains unverified against the DNA. TRBV21-1 is listed as a pseudogene. CDR3 length: 20 residues. The chain's CDR3 is CASSKEDVRTGGPGGNTIYF. The CDR3 DNA follows: TGTGCCAGCAGCAAAGAAGACGTTAGGACAGGGGGCCCAGGAGGAAACACCATATATTTT.

The V gene is TRBV5-4, the J gene TRBJ2-7; D possibly corresponds to TRBD2 (5 bases). V dropped 0 bases and J dropped 1 base, with 8 bases sitting between them. Germline-derived CDR1 and CDR2 are SGHNT and YYREEE (reference sequence). This CDR3 is built from 14 residues. The CDR3 protein is CASSLVAGSYEQYF. As DNA, the CDR3 is TGTGCCAGCAGCTTGGTCGCGGGTTCCTACGAGCAGTACTTC.

This clone has just one count. The chain uses TRBV9 and TRBJ2-3; 12 nucleotides agree with TRBD1. This CDR3 is 16 amino acids long. V shed 3 bases and J 14 bases; nucleotides not matched to a gene: 16. The germline V gene has CDR1 SGDLS and CDR2 YYNGEE. The CDR3 spells CASSGTVGTGGNSLYF. In DNA form, the CDR3 reads TGTGCCAGCAGCGGCACAGTAGGGACAGGGGGCAACTCTCTGTATTTT.

The chain carries TRBV28 and TRBJ1-2, with 7 nucleotides matching TRBD1. This CDR3 contains 16 residues. J gave up 4 bases and V 2 bases, and 10 bases lay outside the gene matches. The V gene's germline CDR1 is MDHEN and CDR2 SYDVKM. The CDR3 region is CASSLPQQGWGYGYTF. The CDR3 bases are TGTGCCAGCAGTTTACCCCAACAGGGGTGGGGCTATGGCTACACCTTC.

The chain couples TRBV5-1 to TRBJ2-5, with a weak D call TRBD2 (5 bases). CDR3 length: 13 amino acids. In germline, CDR1 is SGHRS, CDR2 YFSETQ. V was trimmed by 0 bases and J by 11 bases, leaving 14 bases between them. CDR3 protein: CASSLERGGEQYF. The CDR3 DNA reads as TGCGCCAGCAGCTTGGAACGCGGTGGGGAGCAGTACTTC.

The J gene is TRBJ1-1, the V gene TRBV19; tentative D call: TRBD1 (6 bases). The V gene's germline CDR1 is LNHDA and CDR2 SQIVND (reference sequence). The V gene lost 5 bases and the J gene lost 2 bases, with 15 bases spanning the gap. The CDR3 has 15 residues. This chain's CDR3 is CASSVDWTANTEAFF. The CDR3 DNA is TGTGCCAGTAGTGTGGATTGGACAGCAAACACTGAAGCTTTCTTT. The complete variable domain, with remaining parts taken from reference TRBV19 and TRBJ1-1, reads DGGITQSPKYLFRKEGQNVTLSCEQNLNHDAMYWYRQDPGQGLRLIYYSQIVNDFQKGDIAEGYSVSREKKESFPLTVTSAQKNPTAFYLCASSVDWTANTEAFFGQGTRLTVV.

The chain links TRBV27 to TRBJ1-6; D is unresolved. In germline, CDR1 is MNHEY, CDR2 SMNVEV (reference sequence). The CDR3 runs to 13 residues. V was trimmed by 3 bases and J by 6 bases, leaving 6 bases between them. Written as DNA, the CDR3 is TGTGCCAGCAGTTTTTACGGTAATTCACCCCTCCACTTT. It yields the protein CASSFYGNSPLHF.

The V and J genes are TRBV4-1 and TRBJ2-1; TRBD1 agrees at 7 bases. Germline CDR1 MGHRA, CDR2 YSYEKL. V lost 0 bases, J lost 10 bases, and 12 bases stayed unmatched. The CDR3 is made up of 16 amino acids. The CDR3 DNA reads TGCGCCAGCAGCCAAGAAAGGGCAGGGGGTGGTCACGAGCAGTTCTTC. This encodes CASSQERAGGGHEQFF.

This chain links TRBV5-4 with TRBJ1-2, with 8 bases fitting TRBD1. The CDR3 covers 15 residues. With V trimmed by 4 bases and J by 3 bases, 8 bases remained unmatched. CDR1 and CDR2 (germline): SGHNT, YYREEE (reference sequence). CDR3 nucleotides: TGTGCCAGCAGCCTCCGCTCAGGGGGCGACTATGGCTACACCTTC. Protein sequence: CASSLRSGGDYGYTF.

This rearrangement joins TRBV28 to TRBJ1-2, with TRBD1 matching 10 bases. J gave up 4 bases and V 6 bases, and 2 bases lay outside the gene matches. There are 13 residues in the CDR3. The V gene's germline CDR1 is MDHEN and CDR2 SYDVKM. CDR3 nucleotide sequence: TGTGCCAGCAGGGACAGGGGGATCTATGGCTACACCTTC. Translated, it gives CASRDRGIYGYTF.

Only a few counts were recorded for this clone. V gene TRBV18 combines with J gene TRBJ1-5, with unresolved D. V lost 4 bases to trimming and J lost 2 bases, with 9 bases between them. CDR3 length: 14 residues. Germline CDR1 is KGHSH and CDR2 is LQKENI. CDR3 protein: CASSRGRGNQPQHF. The CDR3, as DNA: TGTGCCAGCTCACGCGGGCGTGGCAATCAGCCCCAGCATTTT.

This chain links TRBV19 with TRBJ2-2; 9 bases line up with TRBD1. Germline values: CDR1 LNHDA, CDR2 SQIVND (reference sequence). The CDR3 contains 14 residues. The J segment lost 6 bases and the V segment lost 5 bases, leaving 4 bases of the junction unmatched. The DNA of the CDR3 is TGTGCCAGTAGTCCAAGACAGGGGGCCGGGGAGCTGTTTTTT. It is translated as CASSPRQGAGELFF.